The 3 T cell receptor beta chains given below trace back to one sample, sequenced in a study of T-cell memory formation after mild COVID-19. A single record per CDR3 protein comes from TCRdb applying MiXCR to the 5' RACE reads. This repertoire shows 360,000 or so distinct CDR3 sequences, 25% to 30% found once; its top ten account for about 13%. The sequencing sample was made of PBMCs or a T cell subset sorted from them (not recorded which). These receptors were collected from an adult woman who had mild COVID-19 (a few samples of this study predate the infection). Cell type and time point are not known.

The chain combines TRBV7-9 with TRBJ1-2, with TRBD1 matching 8 bases. J was trimmed by 7 bases and V by 4 bases; bases with no gene match: 5. CDR1 SEHNR and CDR2 FQNEAQ come from the germline V gene (reference sequence). This CDR3 spans 13 amino acids. CDR3 region: CASSSSGGVGYTF. DNA for the CDR3: TGTGCCAGCAGCTCGTCAGGGGGCGTTGGCTACACCTTC.

The V gene is TRBV11-3, the J gene TRBJ2-3, with 7 bases aligning to TRBD2. Germline V lookup: CDR1 SGHNT, CDR2 YENEEA. Trimming at V came to 2 bases and at J to 2 bases, leaving 7 bases not matched to a gene. CDR3 length: 16 residues. The CDR3 reads CASSLPRLASTDTQYF. The CDR3 coding sequence is TGTGCCAGCAGCTTACCTCGACTAGCATCCACAGATACGCAGTATTTT.

This clonotype was observed many times. This chain links TRBV5-1 with TRBJ2-7; D possibly corresponds to TRBD2 (6 bases). The CDR3 covers 13 residues. The V gene lost 4 bases and the J gene lost 2 bases, with 10 bases spanning the gap. Germline V gene sequence: CDR1 SGHRS, CDR2 YFSETQ. The CDR3 reads CASSPGGAYEQYF. CDR3 bases: TGCGCCAGCAGCCCCGGCGGGGCCTACGAGCAGTACTTC.